The entry below gives a single TCR beta chain sequence along with its context. Because it lacks the conserved phenylalanine or tryptophan at the end, this CDR3 is likely a read error. The data belong to a study of tumor-infiltrating lymphocytes in primary liver carcinoma. The study co-extracted DNA and RNA from 20-30 mg of unsorted bulk tissue. The CDR3 has 19 amino acids. V was trimmed by 7 bases and J by 2 bases, leaving 30 bases between them. CDR1 is WSHSY and CDR2 is SAAADI in the germline V gene. A primer matching the constant region was used to make TCR beta cDNA from around 460 ng of total RNA. TCR beta libraries came from three nested multiplex PCR rounds using slightly modified ARM-PCR. TRBV1-TRBV30 forward primers and a C-beta reverse primer were used in the first two PCR rounds, which each ran for ten to eleven cycles. TCRdb processed the multiplex PCR reads anew with MiXCR; each CDR3 protein has one entry. The profile covers around 100,000 distinct CDR3 sequences, with approximately 70% appearing a single time and roughly 12% taken by the ten largest.

The TCR originated in a woman aged 55-70 years with primary liver carcinoma and hepatitis B virus infection. This rearrangement joins TRBV10-2 to TRBJ2-7; tentatively, D is TRBD1 or TRBD2 (5 bases each). Sequencing was done on a sample of liver tumor tissue from sampling region 2. The subset here: tumor region T2, inferior pole. The CDR3 nucleotides are TGCGCCAGCACTCCTTGGGGTAGCTGGAGGAACGGGGCGACCTACGAGCAGTACTTA. Translated: CASTPWGSWRNGATYEQYL.